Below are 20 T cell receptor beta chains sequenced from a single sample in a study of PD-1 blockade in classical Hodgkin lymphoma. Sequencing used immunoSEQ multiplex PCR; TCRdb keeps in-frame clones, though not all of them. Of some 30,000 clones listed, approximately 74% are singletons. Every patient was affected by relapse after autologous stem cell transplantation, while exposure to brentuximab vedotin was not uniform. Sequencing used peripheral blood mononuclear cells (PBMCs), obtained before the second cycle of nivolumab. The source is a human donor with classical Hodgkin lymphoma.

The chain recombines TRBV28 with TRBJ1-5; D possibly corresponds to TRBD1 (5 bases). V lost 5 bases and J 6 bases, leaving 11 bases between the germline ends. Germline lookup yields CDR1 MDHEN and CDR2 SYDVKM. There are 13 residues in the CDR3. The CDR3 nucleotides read TGTGCCAGCAGTCGGGGGATTAGTCAGCCCCAGCATTTT. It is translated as CASSRGISQPQHF.

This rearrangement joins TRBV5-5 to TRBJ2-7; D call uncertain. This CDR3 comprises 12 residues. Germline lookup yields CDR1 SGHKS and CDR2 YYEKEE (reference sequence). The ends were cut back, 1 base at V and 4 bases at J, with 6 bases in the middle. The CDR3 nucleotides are TGTGCCAGCAGCTTGCAAGGGTACGAGCAGTACTTC. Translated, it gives CASSLQGYEQYF.

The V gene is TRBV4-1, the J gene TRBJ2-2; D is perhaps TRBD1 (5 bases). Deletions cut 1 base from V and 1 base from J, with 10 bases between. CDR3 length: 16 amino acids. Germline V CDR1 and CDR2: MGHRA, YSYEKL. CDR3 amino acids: CASSQGTSENTGELFF. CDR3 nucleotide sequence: TGCGCCAGCAGCCAAGGGACATCGGAGAACACCGGGGAGCTGTTTTTT.

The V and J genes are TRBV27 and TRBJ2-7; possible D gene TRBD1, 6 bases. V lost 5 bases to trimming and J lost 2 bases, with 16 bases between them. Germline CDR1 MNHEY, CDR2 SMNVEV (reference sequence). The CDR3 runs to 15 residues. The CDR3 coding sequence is TGTGCCAGCAGTACTTTAACAGGGACAACCTACGAGCAGTACTTC. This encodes CASSTLTGTTYEQYF.

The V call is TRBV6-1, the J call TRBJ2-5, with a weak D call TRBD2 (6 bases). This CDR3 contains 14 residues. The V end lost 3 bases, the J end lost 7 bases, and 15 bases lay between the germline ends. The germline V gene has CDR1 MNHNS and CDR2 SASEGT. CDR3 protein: CASSDGGPSVTQYF. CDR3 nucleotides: TGTGCCAGCAGTGACGGGGGACCCTCGGTGACCCAGTACTTC.

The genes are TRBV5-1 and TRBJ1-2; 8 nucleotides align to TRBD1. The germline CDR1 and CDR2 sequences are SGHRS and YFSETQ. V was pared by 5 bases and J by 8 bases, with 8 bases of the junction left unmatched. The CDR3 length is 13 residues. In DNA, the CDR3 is TGCGCCAGCAGTGCAGGGGGCGTAGACGGCTACACCTTC. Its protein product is CASSAGGVDGYTF.

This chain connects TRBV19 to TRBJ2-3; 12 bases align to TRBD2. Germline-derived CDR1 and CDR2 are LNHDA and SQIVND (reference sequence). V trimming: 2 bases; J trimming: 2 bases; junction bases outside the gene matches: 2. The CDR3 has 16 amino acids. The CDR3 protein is CASSILAGGDTDTQYF. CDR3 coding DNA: TGTGCCAGTAGTATACTAGCGGGGGGGGACACAGATACGCAGTATTTT.

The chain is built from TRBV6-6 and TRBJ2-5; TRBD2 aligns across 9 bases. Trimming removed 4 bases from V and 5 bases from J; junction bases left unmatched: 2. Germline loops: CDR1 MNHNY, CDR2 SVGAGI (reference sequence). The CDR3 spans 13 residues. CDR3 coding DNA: TGTGCCAGCAGTTTGACTAGCGGCGAGACCCAGTACTTC. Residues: CASSLTSGETQYF.

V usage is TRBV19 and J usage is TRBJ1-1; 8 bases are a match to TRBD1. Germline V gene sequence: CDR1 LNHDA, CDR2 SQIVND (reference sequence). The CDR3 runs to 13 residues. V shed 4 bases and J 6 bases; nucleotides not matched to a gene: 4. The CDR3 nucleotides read TGTGCCAGTAGTACTGGACAGGGCGCTGAAGCTTTCTTT. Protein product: CASSTGQGAEAFF.

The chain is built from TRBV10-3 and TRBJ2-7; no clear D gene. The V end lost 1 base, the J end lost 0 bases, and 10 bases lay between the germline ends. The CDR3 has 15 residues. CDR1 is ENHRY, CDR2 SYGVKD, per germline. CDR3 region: CAISELVSRSYEQYF. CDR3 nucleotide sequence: TGTGCCATCAGTGAGTTGGTGAGCCGCTCCTACGAGCAGTACTTC.

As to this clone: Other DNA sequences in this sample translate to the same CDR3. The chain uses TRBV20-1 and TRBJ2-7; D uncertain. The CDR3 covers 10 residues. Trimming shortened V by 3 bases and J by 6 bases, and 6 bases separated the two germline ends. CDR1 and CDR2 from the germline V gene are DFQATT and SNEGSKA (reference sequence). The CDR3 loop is CSASSGEQYF. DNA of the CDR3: TGCAGTGCTAGTAGTGGCGAGCAGTACTTC.

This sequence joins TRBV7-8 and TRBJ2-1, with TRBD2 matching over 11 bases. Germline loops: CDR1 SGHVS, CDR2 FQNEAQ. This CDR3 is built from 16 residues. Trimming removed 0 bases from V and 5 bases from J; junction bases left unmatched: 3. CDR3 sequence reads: CASSLAEGLADNEQFF. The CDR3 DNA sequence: TGTGCCAGCAGCTTAGCGGAGGGACTAGCGGACAATGAGCAGTTCTTC.

The CDR3, as DNA: TGTGCCAGCAGAGGTTTACAAGAGGGGACTGAAGCTTTCTTT. The encoded protein is CASRGLQEGTEAFF. The chain has TRBV6-6 and TRBJ1-1; tentatively, D is TRBD1 (5 bases). V lost 6 bases to trimming and J lost 5 bases, with 16 bases between them. The germline V gene has CDR1 MNHNY and CDR2 SVGAGI (reference sequence). The CDR3 has 14 amino acids.

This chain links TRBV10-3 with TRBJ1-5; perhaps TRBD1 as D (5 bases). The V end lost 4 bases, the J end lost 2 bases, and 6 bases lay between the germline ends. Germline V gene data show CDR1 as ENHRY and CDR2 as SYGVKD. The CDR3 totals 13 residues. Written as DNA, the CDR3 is TGTGCCATCAGTGGGGACGGCAATCAGCCCCAGCATTTT. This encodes CAISGDGNQPQHF.

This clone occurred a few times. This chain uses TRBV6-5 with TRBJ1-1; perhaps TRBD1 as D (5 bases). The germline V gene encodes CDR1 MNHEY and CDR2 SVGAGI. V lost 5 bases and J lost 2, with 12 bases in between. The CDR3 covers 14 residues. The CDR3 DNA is TGTGCCAGCAGTCGTAATGGGGCAAACACTGAAGCTTTCTTT. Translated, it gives CASSRNGANTEAFF.

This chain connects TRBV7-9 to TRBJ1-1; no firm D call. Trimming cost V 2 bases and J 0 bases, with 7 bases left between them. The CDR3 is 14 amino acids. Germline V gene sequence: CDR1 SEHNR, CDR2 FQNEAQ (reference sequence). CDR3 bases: TGTGCCAGCAGCTTAATAAATATGAACACTGAAGCTTTCTTT. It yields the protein CASSLINMNTEAFF.

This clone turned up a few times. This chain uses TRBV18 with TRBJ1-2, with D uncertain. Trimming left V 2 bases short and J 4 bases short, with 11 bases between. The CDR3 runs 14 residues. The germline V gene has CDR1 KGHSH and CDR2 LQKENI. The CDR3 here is CASSPTSLRYGYTF. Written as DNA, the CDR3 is TGTGCCAGCTCACCAACCAGCCTTCGCTATGGCTACACCTTC.

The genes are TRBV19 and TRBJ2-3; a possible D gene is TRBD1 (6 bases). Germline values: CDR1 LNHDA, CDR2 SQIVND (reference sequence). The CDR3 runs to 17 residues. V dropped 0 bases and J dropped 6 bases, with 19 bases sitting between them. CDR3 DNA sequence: TGTGCCAGTAGTATAGATAGTCAGGGGATTGTTACGGATACGCAGTATTTT. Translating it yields CASSIDSQGIVTDTQYF.

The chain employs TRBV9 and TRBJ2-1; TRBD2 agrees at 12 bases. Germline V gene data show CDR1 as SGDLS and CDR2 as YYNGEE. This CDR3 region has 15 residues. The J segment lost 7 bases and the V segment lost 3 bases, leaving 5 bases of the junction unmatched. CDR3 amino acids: CASSATSGGPNEQFF. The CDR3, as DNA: TGTGCCAGCAGCGCCACTAGCGGGGGGCCAAATGAGCAGTTCTTC.

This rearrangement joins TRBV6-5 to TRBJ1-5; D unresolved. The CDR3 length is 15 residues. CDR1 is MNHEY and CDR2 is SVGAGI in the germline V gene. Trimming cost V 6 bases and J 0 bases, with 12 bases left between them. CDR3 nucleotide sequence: TGTGCCAGCAGACATACATCGGATAGCAATCAGCCCCAGCATTTT. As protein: CASRHTSDSNQPQHF.